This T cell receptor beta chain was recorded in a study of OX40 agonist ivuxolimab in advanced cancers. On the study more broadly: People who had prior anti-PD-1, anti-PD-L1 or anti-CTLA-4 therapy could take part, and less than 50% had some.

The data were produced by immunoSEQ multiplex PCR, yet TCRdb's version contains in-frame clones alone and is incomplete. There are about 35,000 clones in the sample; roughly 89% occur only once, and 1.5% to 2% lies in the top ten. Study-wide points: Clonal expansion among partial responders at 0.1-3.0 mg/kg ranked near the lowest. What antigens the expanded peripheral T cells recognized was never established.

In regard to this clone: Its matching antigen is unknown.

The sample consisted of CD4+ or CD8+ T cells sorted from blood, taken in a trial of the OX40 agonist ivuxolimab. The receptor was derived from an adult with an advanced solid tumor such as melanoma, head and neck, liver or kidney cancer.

The CDR3 region is CASSLGQGYGSNYGYTF. For the CDR3, the DNA is TGTGCCAGTAGTCTTGGACAGGGGTACGGCTCTAACTATGGCTACACCTTC. This chain uses TRBV19 with TRBJ1-2; 9 bases match TRBD1. Trimming cost V 5 bases and J 0 bases; bases outside gene matches: 10. Germline V lookup: CDR1 LNHDA, CDR2 SQIVND (reference sequence). The CDR3 covers 17 residues. The full variable domain, in which reference TRBV19 and TRBJ1-2 provide the parts outside the CDR3, is DGGITQSPKYLFRKEGQNVTLSCEQNLNHDAMYWYRQDPGQGLRLIYYSQIVNDFQKGDIAEGYSVSREKKESFPLTVTSAQKNPTAFYLCASSLGQGYGSNYGYTFGSGTRLTVV.